This T cell receptor (beta chain) was identified during a study of beta chain features in type 1 diabetes. Expressed TCRB transcripts were sequenced because the isolated RNA had all been reverse transcribed beforehand. The data were produced by immunoSEQ multiplex PCR, yet TCRdb's version contains in-frame clones alone and is incomplete. The table records some 240,000 clones, approximately 11% of them present only once. Study-level results: There was a possibility that cDNA sequencing over-represented cells with high TCR expression.

This clone was counted between two and nine times. Its antigen remains unidentified. Sequencing used central memory CD4+ T cells from blood. This TCR derives from a man between 18 and 35 years old in good health.

CDR3 sequence: CASSRTFDEQYF. CDR3 coding DNA: TGCGCCAGCAGCCGGACTTTTGACGAGCAGTACTTC. V is TRBV5-1 and J is TRBJ2-7, with D perhaps TRBD2 (5 bases). V lost 4 bases and J lost 5, with 10 bases in between. Germline V gene lookup returns CDR1 SGHRS and CDR2 YFSETQ. CDR3 length equals 12 residues.